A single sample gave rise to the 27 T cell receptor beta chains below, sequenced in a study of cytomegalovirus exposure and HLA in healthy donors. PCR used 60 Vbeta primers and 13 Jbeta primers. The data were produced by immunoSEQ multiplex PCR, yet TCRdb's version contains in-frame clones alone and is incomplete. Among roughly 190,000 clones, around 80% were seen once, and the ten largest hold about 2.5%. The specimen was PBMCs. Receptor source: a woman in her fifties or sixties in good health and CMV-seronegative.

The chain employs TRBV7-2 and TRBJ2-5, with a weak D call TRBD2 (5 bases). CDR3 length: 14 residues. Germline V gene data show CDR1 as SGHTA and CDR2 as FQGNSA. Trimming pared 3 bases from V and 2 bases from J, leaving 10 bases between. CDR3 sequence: CASSLTGKQETQYF. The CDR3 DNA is TGTGCCAGCAGCTTGACGGGGAAACAAGAGACCCAGTACTTC.

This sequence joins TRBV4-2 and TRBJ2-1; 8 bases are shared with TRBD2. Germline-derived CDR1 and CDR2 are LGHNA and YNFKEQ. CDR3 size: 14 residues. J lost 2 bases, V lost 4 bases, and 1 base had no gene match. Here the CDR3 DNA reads TGTGCCAGCAGCCCGGGGGGGACCTACAATGAGCAGTTCTTC. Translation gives CASSPGGTYNEQFF.

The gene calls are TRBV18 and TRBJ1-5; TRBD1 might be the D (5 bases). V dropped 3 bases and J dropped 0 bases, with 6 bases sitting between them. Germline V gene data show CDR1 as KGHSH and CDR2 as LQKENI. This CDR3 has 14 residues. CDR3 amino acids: CASSPTDSNQPQHF. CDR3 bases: TGTGCCAGCTCACCGACAGATAGCAATCAGCCCCAGCATTTT.

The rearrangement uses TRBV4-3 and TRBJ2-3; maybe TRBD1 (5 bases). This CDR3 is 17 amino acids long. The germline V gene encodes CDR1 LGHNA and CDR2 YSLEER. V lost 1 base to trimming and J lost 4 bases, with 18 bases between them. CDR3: CASSQAPYGHSADTQYF. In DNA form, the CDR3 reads TGCGCCAGCAGCCAAGCTCCCTATGGACATTCGGCAGATACGCAGTATTTT.

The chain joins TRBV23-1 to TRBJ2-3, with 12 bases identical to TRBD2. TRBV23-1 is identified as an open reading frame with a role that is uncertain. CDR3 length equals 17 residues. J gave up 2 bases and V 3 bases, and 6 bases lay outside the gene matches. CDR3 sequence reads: CASSQPTSGSFTDTQYF. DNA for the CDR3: TGCGCCAGCAGTCAGCCGACTAGCGGGAGTTTCACAGATACGCAGTATTTT.

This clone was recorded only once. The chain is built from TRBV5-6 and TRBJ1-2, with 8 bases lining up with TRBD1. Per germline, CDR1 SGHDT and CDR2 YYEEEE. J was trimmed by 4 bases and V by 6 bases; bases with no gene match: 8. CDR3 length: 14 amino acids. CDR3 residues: CASIYDRGVYGYTF. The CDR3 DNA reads TGTGCCAGCATCTATGACAGGGGAGTCTATGGCTACACCTTC. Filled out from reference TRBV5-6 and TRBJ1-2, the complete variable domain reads DAGVTQSPTHLIKTRGQQVTLRCSPKSGHDTVSWYQQALGQGPQFIFQYYEEEERQRGNFPDRFSGHQFPNYSSELNVNALLLGDSALYLCASIYDRGVYGYTFGSGTRLTVV.

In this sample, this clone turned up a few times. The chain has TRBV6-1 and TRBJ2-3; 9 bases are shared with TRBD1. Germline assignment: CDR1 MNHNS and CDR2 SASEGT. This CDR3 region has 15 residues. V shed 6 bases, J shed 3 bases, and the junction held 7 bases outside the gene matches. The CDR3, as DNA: TGTGCCAGCAGGGGAACAGGGGGCTATACAGATACGCAGTATTTT. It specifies CASRGTGGYTDTQYF.

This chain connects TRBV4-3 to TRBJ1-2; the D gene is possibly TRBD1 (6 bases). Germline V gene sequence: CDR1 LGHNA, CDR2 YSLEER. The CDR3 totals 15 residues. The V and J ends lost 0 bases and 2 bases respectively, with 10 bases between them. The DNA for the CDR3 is TGCGCCAGCAGCCAAGACGCTACAGGGAACTATGGCTACACCTTC. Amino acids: CASSQDATGNYGYTF.

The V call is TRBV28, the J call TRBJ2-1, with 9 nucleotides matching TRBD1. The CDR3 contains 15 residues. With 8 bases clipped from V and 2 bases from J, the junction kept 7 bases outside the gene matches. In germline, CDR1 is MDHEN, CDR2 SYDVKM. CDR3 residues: CASHRGQGAYNEQFF. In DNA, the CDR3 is TGTGCCAGCCACCGGGGACAGGGAGCCTACAATGAGCAGTTCTTC.

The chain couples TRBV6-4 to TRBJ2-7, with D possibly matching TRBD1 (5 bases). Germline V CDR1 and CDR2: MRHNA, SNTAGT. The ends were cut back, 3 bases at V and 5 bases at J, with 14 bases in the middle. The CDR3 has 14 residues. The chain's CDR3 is CASSDHPFRDEQYF. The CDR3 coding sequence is TGTGCCAGCAGTGATCACCCCTTCAGGGACGAGCAGTACTTC.

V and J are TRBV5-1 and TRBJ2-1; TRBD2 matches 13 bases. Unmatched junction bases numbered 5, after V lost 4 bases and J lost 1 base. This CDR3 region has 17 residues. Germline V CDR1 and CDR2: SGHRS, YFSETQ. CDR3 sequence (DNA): TGCGCCAGCAGCGTAGGGACTAGCGGGGCGTCCTACAATGAGCAGTTCTTC. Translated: CASSVGTSGASYNEQFF.

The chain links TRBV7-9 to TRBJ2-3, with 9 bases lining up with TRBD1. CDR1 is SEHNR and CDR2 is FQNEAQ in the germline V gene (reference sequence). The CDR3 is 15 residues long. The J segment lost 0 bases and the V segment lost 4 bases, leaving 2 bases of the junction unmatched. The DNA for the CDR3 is TGTGCCAGCAGCTCGGACAGGGGCAGCACAGATACGCAGTATTTT. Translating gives CASSSDRGSTDTQYF.

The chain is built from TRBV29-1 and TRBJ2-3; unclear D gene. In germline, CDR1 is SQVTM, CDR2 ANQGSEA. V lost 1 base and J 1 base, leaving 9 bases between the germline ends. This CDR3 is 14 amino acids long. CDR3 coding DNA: TGCAGCGTTGAAGCGGATCAGGGCACAGATACGCAGTATTTT. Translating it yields CSVEADQGTDTQYF.

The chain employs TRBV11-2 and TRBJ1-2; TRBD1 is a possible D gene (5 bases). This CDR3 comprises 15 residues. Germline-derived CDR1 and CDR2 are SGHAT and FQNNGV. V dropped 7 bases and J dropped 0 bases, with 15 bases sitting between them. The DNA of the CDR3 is TGTGCCAGCACCCCCGGAGAAGGGGCTAACTATGGCTACACCTTC. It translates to CASTPGEGANYGYTF.

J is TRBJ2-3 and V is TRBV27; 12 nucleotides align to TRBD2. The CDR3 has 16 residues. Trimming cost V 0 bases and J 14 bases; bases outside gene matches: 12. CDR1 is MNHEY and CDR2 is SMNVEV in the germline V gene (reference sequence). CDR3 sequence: CASSLSPGLAGPSLYF. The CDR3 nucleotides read TGTGCCAGCAGTTTATCACCTGGACTAGCGGGGCCCAGTCTGTATTTT.

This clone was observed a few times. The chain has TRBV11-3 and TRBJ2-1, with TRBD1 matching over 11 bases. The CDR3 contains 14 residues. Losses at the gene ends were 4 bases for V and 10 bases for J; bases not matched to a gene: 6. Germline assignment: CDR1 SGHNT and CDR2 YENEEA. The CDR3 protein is CASSSEDRGHEQFF. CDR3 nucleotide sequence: TGTGCCAGCAGCTCGGAGGACAGGGGGCACGAGCAGTTCTTC.

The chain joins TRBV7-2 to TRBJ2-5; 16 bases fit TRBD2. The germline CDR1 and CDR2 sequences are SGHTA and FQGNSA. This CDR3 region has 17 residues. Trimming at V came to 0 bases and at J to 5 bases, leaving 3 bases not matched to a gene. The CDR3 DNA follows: TGTGCCAGCAGCTTAGCGGGGGGACTAGCGGGAGGGGAGACCCAGTACTTC. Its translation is CASSLAGGLAGGETQYF.

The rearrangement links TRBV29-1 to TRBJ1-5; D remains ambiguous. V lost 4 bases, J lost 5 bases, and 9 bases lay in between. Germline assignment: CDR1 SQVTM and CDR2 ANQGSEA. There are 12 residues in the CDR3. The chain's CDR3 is CSVADWDQPQHF. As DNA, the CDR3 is TGCAGCGTTGCGGACTGGGATCAGCCCCAGCATTTT. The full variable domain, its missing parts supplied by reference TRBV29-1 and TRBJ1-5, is SAVISQKPSRDICQRGTSLTIQCQVDSQVTMMFWYRQQPGQSLTLIATANQGSEATYESGFVIDKFPISRPNLTFSTLTVSNMSPEDSSIYLCSVADWDQPQHFGDGTRLSIL.

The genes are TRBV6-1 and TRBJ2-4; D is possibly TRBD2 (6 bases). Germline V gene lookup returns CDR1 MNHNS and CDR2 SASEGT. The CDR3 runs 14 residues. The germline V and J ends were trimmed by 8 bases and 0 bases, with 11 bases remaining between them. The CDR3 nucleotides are TGTGCCAGCGAACCGGGACTAGCCAAAAACATTCAGTACTTC. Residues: CASEPGLAKNIQYF.

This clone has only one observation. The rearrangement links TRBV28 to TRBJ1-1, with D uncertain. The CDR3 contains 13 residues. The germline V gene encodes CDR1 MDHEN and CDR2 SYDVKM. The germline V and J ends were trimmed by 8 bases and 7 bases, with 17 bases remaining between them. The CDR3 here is CASVDRGGGEAFF. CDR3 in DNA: TGTGCCAGCGTGGACCGGGGAGGCGGTGAAGCTTTCTTT.

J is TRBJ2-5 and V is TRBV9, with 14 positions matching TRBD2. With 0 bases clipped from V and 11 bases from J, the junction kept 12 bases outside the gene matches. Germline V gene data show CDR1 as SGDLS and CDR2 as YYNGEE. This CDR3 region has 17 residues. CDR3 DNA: TGTGCCAGCAGCGTAGCTTCGGGACTAGCGGGAGTACGAGGGCAGTACTTC. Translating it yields CASSVASGLAGVRGQYF.

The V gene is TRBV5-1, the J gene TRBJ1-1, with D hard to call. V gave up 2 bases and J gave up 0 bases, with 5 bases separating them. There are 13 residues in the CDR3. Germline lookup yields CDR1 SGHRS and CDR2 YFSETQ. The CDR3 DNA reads TGCGCCAGCAGCTTACGGGTGAACACTGAAGCTTTCTTT. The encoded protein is CASSLRVNTEAFF.

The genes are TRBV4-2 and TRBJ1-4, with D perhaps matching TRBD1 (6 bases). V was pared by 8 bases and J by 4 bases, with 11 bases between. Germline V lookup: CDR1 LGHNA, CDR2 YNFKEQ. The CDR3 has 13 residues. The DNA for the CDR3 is TGTGCCAGCGGAGGACAGTATAATGAAAAACTGTTTTTT. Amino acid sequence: CASGGQYNEKLFF.

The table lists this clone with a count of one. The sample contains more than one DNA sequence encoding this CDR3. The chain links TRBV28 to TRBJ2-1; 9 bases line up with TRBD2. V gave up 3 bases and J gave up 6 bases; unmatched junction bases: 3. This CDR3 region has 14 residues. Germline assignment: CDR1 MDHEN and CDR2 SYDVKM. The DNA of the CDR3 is TGTGCCAGCAGTTTGCGGGGGGGAGCCAATGAGCAGTTCTTC. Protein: CASSLRGGANEQFF.

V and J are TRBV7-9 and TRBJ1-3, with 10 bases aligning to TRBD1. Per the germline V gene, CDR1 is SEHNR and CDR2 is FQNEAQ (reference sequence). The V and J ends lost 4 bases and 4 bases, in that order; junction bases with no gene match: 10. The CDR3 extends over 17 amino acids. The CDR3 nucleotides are TGTGCCAGCAGCTCGCACCGAGGACAGGGGGGCGGAAACACCATATATTTT. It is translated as CASSSHRGQGGGNTIYF.

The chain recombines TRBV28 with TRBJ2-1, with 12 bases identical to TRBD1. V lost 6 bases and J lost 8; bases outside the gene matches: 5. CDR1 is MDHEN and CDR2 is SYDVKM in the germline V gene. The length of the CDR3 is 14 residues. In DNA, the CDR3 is TGTGCCAGCAGCCGGGACAGGGGGCCATATGAGCAGTTCTTC. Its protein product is CASSRDRGPYEQFF.

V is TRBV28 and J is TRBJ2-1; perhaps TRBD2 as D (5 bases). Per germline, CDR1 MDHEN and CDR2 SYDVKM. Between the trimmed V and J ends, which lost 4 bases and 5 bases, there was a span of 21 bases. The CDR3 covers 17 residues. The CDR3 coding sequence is TGTGCCAGCAGTTCCCGGAGGACCGGTTCTATTCACAATGAGCAGTTCTTC. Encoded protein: CASSSRRTGSIHNEQFF.